This TCR beta chain was recovered during a study of patients and donors after allogeneic stem cell transplantation. Trimming shortened V by 6 bases and J by 5 bases, and 14 bases separated the two germline ends. The CDR3 covers 15 residues. Germline V gene data show CDR1 as MNHEY and CDR2 as SVGAGI. MiXCR, run by TCRdb on the RT-PCR reads, gives a single entry per CDR3 protein. The table records about 160,000 distinct CDR3 sequences, approximately 37% of them present only once. The source material was blood, either unsorted or a sorted T cell fraction (not recorded which). The receptor comes from a human donor who was either an allogeneic HSCT recipient or a stem cell or donor lymphocyte infusion donor (not recorded which). It is not recorded whose cells these are; they may come from a transplant donor. The chain carries TRBV6-5 and TRBJ1-6, with unresolved D. For the CDR3, the DNA is TGTGCCAGCAGGCGAAATCCGGCGGATAATTCACCCCTCCACTTT. This codes for CASRRNPADNSPLHF.